One sample yielded the 21 T cell receptor beta chains listed below, sequenced in a study of response to subunit inactivated influenza vaccine. TCRdb passed the RT-PCR reads through MiXCR, listing each CDR3 protein once. The sample records 400,000 to 650,000 distinct CDR3 sequences, approximately 7.8% being singletons. Here the sequenced sample was PBMCs from blood, taken about 23 months after vaccination. The source is a man between 50 and 70 years old who received an inactivated influenza vaccine.

This clonotype was found a few times. This chain uses TRBV12-3 or TRBV12-4 with TRBJ2-3; D not certain. V lost 5 bases to trimming and J lost 2 bases, with 17 bases between them. This CDR3 spans 16 amino acids. In DNA form, the CDR3 reads TGTGCCAGCAGTCCCTGGTCTAACAGAAACACAGATACGCAGTATTTT. Its protein product is CASSPWSNRNTDTQYF.

This clonotype was observed at least ten times. The rearrangement uses TRBV5-1 and TRBJ2-3; D ambiguous. Trimming left V 3 bases short and J 1 base short, with 15 bases between. Germline V CDR1 and CDR2: SGHRS, YFSETQ. This CDR3 has 16 amino acids. The CDR3 sequence: CASSSARGWGTDTQYF. In nucleotides, the CDR3 is TGCGCCAGCAGCTCCGCTAGAGGTTGGGGCACAGATACGCAGTATTTT.

The table lists this clonotype with a few counts. The genes are TRBV12-3 or TRBV12-4 and TRBJ1-2, with a weak D call TRBD1 (5 bases). The CDR3 runs to 18 residues. The V end lost 3 bases, the J end lost 2 bases, and 22 bases lay between the germline ends. CDR3 DNA sequence: TGTGCCAGCAGTTTTCGCGCCGGCCAGGGAAAGTCCAACTATGGCTACACCTTC. Its translation: CASSFRAGQGKSNYGYTF.

This clonotype has more than one count but fewer than ten. The chain links TRBV4-2 to TRBJ2-2; the D is unclear. The germline V gene encodes CDR1 LGHNA and CDR2 YNFKEQ. The CDR3 consists of 14 residues. Trimming stripped 4 bases from V and 6 bases from J, with 12 bases between. DNA for the CDR3: TGTGCCAGCAGCCCCCGCAGTGGTCCCGGGGAGCTGTTTTTT. Translation gives CASSPRSGPGELFF.

This clonotype was counted many times. J is TRBJ2-1 and V is TRBV7-2; the D gene is possibly TRBD2 (7 bases). V was cut by 5 bases and J by 4 bases, with 15 bases left in between. CDR3 length: 15 amino acids. Germline loops: CDR1 SGHTA, CDR2 FQGNSA. The CDR3 loop reads CASSTLGGLYNEQFF. DNA for the CDR3: TGTGCCAGCAGCACCCTGGGGGGGCTATACAATGAGCAGTTCTTC.

This clonotype was found a few times. This chain joins TRBV20-1 and TRBJ2-7, with TRBD2 identical over 11 bases. CDR3 length equals 13 residues. Trimming removed 7 bases from V and 2 bases from J; junction bases left unmatched: 4. Germline CDR1 is DFQATT and CDR2 is SNEGSKA (reference sequence). CDR3 nucleotides: TGCAGTGTTATAGCGGGAGGGCCCTACGAGCAGTACTTC. Translating gives CSVIAGGPYEQYF.

This clonotype was seen only a few times. A read error is possible here, since a much larger clone lies one base away. The rearrangement uses TRBV14 and TRBJ2-1; tentative D call: TRBD2 (5 bases). V lost 2 bases, J lost 0 bases, and 5 bases lay in between. Germline CDR1 and CDR2: SGHDN and FVKESK. The CDR3 sequence is 14 residues long. The CDR3 DNA reads TGTGCCAGCAGCCAACGGGACTCCTACAATGAGCAGTTCTTC. This sequence encodes CASSQRDSYNEQFF.

This clonotype was counted ten times or more. The chain has TRBV10-3 and TRBJ2-3, with D possibly being TRBD1 (5 bases). In germline, CDR1 is ENHRY, CDR2 SYGVKD. The CDR3 is 13 amino acids. The V and J ends lost 6 bases and 1 base respectively, with 8 bases between them. CDR3 in amino acids: CAISVGRTDTQYF. CDR3 in DNA: TGTGCCATCAGCGTGGGGCGCACAGATACGCAGTATTTT.

This clonotype was seen a handful of times. V usage is TRBV6-2 or TRBV6-3 and J usage is TRBJ2-2; 7 positions match TRBD2. Germline loops: CDR1 MNHEY, CDR2 SVGEGT. The CDR3 is 15 amino acids. The V and J ends lost 10 bases and 3 bases, in that order; junction bases with no gene match: 11. The CDR3 region is CATETLADYTGELFF. The CDR3 nucleotides read TGTGCCACCGAAACCCTAGCGGACTACACCGGGGAGCTGTTTTTT.

This clonotype occurred a few times. This sequence joins TRBV5-1 and TRBJ1-6; D is uncertain. Germline CDR1 and CDR2: SGHRS and YFSETQ. V was trimmed by 1 base and J by 10 bases, leaving 15 bases between them. The CDR3 runs 15 residues. Here the CDR3 reads CASSLSPGDGSPLHF. The CDR3 nucleotides are TGCGCCAGCAGCTTGAGTCCCGGAGATGGATCACCCCTCCACTTT.

The CDR3 DNA sequence: TGTGCCAGCAGACCAGGTTCCAGCGGGGATACGCAGTATTTT. Translation: CASRPGSSGDTQYF. This sequence joins TRBV7-9 and TRBJ2-3; D is possibly TRBD2 (6 bases). Between the trimmed V and J ends, which lost 6 bases and 6 bases, there was a span of 16 bases. CDR3 length: 14 amino acids. CDR1 and CDR2 (germline): SEHNR, FQNEAQ (reference sequence).

The gene calls are TRBV20-1 and TRBJ2-1, with D possibly matching TRBD1 (5 bases). This CDR3 has 13 residues. Germline lookup yields CDR1 DFQATT and CDR2 SNEGSKA (reference sequence). In DNA, the CDR3 is TGCAGCCAGCTAGGGGTCGAGGACAATGAGCAGTTCTTC. Protein product: CSQLGVEDNEQFF.

This clonotype appeared a few times. The gene calls are TRBV24-1 and TRBJ2-3, with TRBD1 matching over 7 bases. V dropped 4 bases and J dropped 5; count of bases not matched to a gene: 8. The CDR3 spans 15 residues. CDR1 is KGHDR, CDR2 SFDVKD, per germline. DNA of the CDR3: TGTGCCACCAGTGACTGGACAGGCCGCGAAGATACGCAGTATTTT. Its translation: CATSDWTGREDTQYF.

The rearrangement links TRBV27 to TRBJ2-2; 7 bases fit TRBD1. Germline V gives CDR1 MNHEY, CDR2 SMNVEV (reference sequence). Germline trimming cut 5 bases from V and 4 bases from J; bases unmatched to any gene: 7. CDR3 length equals 15 residues. CDR3 sequence reads: CASSANRGATGELFF. The CDR3 coding sequence is TGTGCCAGCAGTGCCAACAGGGGCGCCACCGGGGAGCTGTTTTTT.

This clonotype was seen at least ten times. This sequence joins TRBV7-2 and TRBJ2-7; D call uncertain. The CDR3 loop spans 14 amino acids. The germline CDR1 and CDR2 sequences are SGHTA and FQGNSA. Trimming cost V 1 base and J 0 bases, with 7 bases left between them. The chain's CDR3 is CASSLEQYSYEQYF. For the CDR3, the DNA is TGTGCCAGCAGCTTAGAACAGTACTCCTACGAGCAGTACTTC.

The chain employs TRBV20-1 and TRBJ2-5; no reliable D call. The CDR3 is 15 amino acids. The germline V gene has CDR1 DFQATT and CDR2 SNEGSKA (reference sequence). Trimming pared 0 bases from V and 4 bases from J, leaving 15 bases between. CDR3 residues: CSARDNTDPRETQYF. The CDR3 DNA is TGCAGTGCTAGAGATAATACGGACCCCAGAGAGACCCAGTACTTC.

The sample holds many counts of this clonotype. V gene TRBV5-1 combines with J gene TRBJ2-5; TRBD1 agrees at 9 bases. This CDR3 contains 14 residues. From germline, CDR1 is SGHRS and CDR2 YFSETQ. The junction had 4 bases not matched to a gene; V was cut back by 5 bases and J by 2 bases. The CDR3 reads CASSVDRGQETQYF. In DNA form, the CDR3 reads TGCGCCAGCAGTGTGGACAGGGGACAAGAGACCCAGTACTTC.

The V call is TRBV2, the J call TRBJ2-5, with TRBD2 identical over 14 bases. V shed 6 bases, J shed 4 bases, and the junction held 10 bases outside the gene matches. CDR3 length equals 17 residues. The germline V gene encodes CDR1 SNHLY and CDR2 FYNNEI. The CDR3 DNA is TGTGCCAGCAGCGGTCCGGGACTAGCGGGAGTAACAGAGACCCAGTACTTC. Protein product: CASSGPGLAGVTETQYF.

This clonotype was seen a handful of times. The genes are TRBV20-1 and TRBJ2-7; D is uncertain. V was pared by 0 bases and J by 3 bases, with 9 bases between. In germline, CDR1 is DFQATT, CDR2 SNEGSKA (reference sequence). The CDR3 spans 13 residues. The CDR3 bases are TGCAGTGCTAGAGACCTTCTTCTCTACGAGCAGTACTTC. Amino acids: CSARDLLLYEQYF.

The rearrangement joins TRBV5-1 to TRBJ2-1, with 12 bases aligning to TRBD2. The CDR3 runs to 15 residues. V trimming: 6 bases; J trimming: 7 bases; junction bases outside the gene matches: 8. CDR1 and CDR2 (germline): SGHRS, YFSETQ. This chain's CDR3 is CASKETSGSSNEQFF. CDR3 coding DNA: TGCGCCAGCAAGGAGACTAGCGGGAGTAGTAATGAGCAGTTCTTC. The full variable domain, with the rest looked up from reference TRBV5-1 and TRBJ2-1, is KAGVTQTPRYLIKTRGQQVTLSCSPISGHRSVSWYQQTPGQGLQFLFEYFSETQRNKGNFPGRFSGRQFSNSRSEMNVSTLELGDSALYLCASKETSGSSNEQFFGPGTRLTVL.

The chain joins TRBV5-1 to TRBJ2-1; TRBD2 matches at 9 bases. From germline, CDR1 is SGHRS and CDR2 YFSETQ. The CDR3 loop spans 15 amino acids. V gave up 2 bases and J gave up 10 bases; unmatched junction bases: 10. CDR3 nucleotide sequence: TGCGCCAGCAGCTTTGCGGGAGGGCCTTCAGCAGAGCAGTTCTTC. This encodes CASSFAGGPSAEQFF.